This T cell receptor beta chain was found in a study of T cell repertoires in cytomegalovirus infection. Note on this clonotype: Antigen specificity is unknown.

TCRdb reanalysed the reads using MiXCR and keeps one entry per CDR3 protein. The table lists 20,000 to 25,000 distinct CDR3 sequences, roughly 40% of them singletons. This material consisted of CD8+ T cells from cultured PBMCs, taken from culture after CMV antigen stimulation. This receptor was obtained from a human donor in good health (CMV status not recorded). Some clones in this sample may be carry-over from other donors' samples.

The CDR3 DNA is TGTGCCAGCAGTGACCCCAGGGGGGGACAGGGCGAAAACATTCAGTACTTC. Its protein product is CASSDPRGGQGENIQYF. The J gene is TRBJ2-4, the V gene TRBV2, with TRBD1 matching over 9 bases. V dropped 3 bases and J dropped 5; count of bases not matched to a gene: 11. The CDR3 is made up of 17 amino acids. From germline, CDR1 is SNHLY and CDR2 FYNNEI.